The 12 T cell receptor beta chains in this list originate from one sample, sequenced in a study of T cell responses to AZD1222 COVID-19 vaccine. Sequenced by immunoSEQ multiplex PCR; TCRdb stores in-frame clones only, minus some. This sample has more than 90,000 clones, with roughly 84% found just once. The input for sequencing was peripheral blood, taken 28 days after the second AZD1222 dose. These receptors were taken from an adult who received the AZD1222 COVID-19 vaccine.

The V gene is TRBV29-1, the J gene TRBJ2-7; 11 positions match TRBD1. CDR3 length equals 13 residues. Germline loops: CDR1 SQVTM, CDR2 ANQGSEA. Unmatched junction bases numbered 4, after V lost 6 bases and J lost 3 bases. CDR3 sequence (DNA): TGCAGCGTGAGGACAGGGGGCAGCTACGAGCAGTACTTC. Translating gives CSVRTGGSYEQYF.

The genes are TRBV25-1 and TRBJ1-1, with a tentative D call TRBD1 (5 bases). Germline V gene data show CDR1 as MGHDK and CDR2 as SYGVNS. This CDR3 contains 14 residues. V was clipped by 8 bases and J by 1 base, with 14 bases between them. The CDR3: CASGERGGNTEAFF. CDR3 bases: TGTGCCAGCGGGGAGAGGGGAGGGAACACTGAAGCTTTCTTT.

The chain recombines TRBV7-2 with TRBJ2-1; TRBD2 matches 7 bases. The CDR3 runs to 16 residues. V lost 5 bases to trimming and J lost 5 bases; unmatched junction nucleotides: 12. Germline CDR1 is SGHTA and CDR2 is FQGNSA. The CDR3 DNA sequence: TGTGCCAGCAGCCGCTTTGCCCGCGGGGGAGACAATGAGCAGTTCTTC. Translated: CASSRFARGGDNEQFF. Filled out from reference TRBV7-2 and TRBJ2-1, the complete variable domain reads GAGVSQSPSNKVTEKGKDVELRCDPISGHTALYWYRQSLGQGLEFLIYFQGNSAPDKSGLPSDRFSAERTGGSVSTLTIQRTQQEDSAVYLCASSRFARGGDNEQFFGPGTRLTVL.

This chain uses TRBV9 with TRBJ2-3; the D gene is possibly TRBD1 (6 bases). Germline CDR1 SGDLS, CDR2 YYNGEE. There are 17 residues in the CDR3. Trimming cost V 0 bases and J 2 bases, with 16 bases left between them. DNA for the CDR3: TGTGCCAGCAGCGTAGTTTTTGGCAGGGGCCTCACAGATACGCAGTATTTT. Its translation: CASSVVFGRGLTDTQYF.

The sample holds a few counts of this clone. The genes are TRBV12-3 or TRBV12-4 and TRBJ1-5; no definite D call. The CDR3 sequence is 13 residues long. V shed 5 bases and J shed 6 bases, with 11 bases lying between them. CDR3 DNA: TGTGCCAGCAGTCAATCGGGGTTTCAGCCCCAGCATTTT. It yields the protein CASSQSGFQPQHF.

The CDR3 sequence is CAWEDNRVSYEQYF. In DNA form, the CDR3 reads TGTGCCTGGGAAGATAACAGGGTGTCCTACGAGCAGTACTTC. The gene calls are TRBV30 and TRBJ2-7; D is perhaps TRBD1 (6 bases). With 5 bases removed from V and 1 base from J, the gap between germline ends came to 15 bases. Germline V gene data show CDR1 as GTSNPN and CDR2 as SVGIG (reference sequence). The CDR3 has 14 residues. Combining the CDR3 with reference TRBV30 and TRBJ2-7 gives the whole variable domain SQTIHQWPATLVQPVGSPLSLECTVEGTSNPNLYWYRQAAGRGLQLLFYSVGIGQISSEVPQNLSASRPQDRQFILSSKKLLLSDSGFYLCAWEDNRVSYEQYFGPGTRLTVT.

The chain has TRBV5-8 and TRBJ1-3; TRBD1 is a possible D gene (5 bases). CDR1 SGHTS and CDR2 YDEGEE come from the germline V gene. The V end was cut by 6 bases, the J end by 3 bases, with 16 bases between. The CDR3 extends over 15 amino acids. The CDR3 is CASTLPTVFGNTIYF. The CDR3 bases are TGTGCCAGCACCCTCCCGACAGTTTTTGGAAACACCATATATTTT.

This chain joins TRBV5-1 and TRBJ1-2; TRBD1 is a possible D gene (5 bases). The V gene lost 0 bases and the J gene lost 8 bases, with 11 bases spanning the gap. This CDR3 is built from 13 residues. From germline, CDR1 is SGHRS and CDR2 YFSETQ. CDR3 sequence reads: CASSLDWGNGYTF. In nucleotides, the CDR3 is TGCGCCAGCAGCTTGGATTGGGGGAACGGCTACACCTTC.

This clone was counted a few times. The rearrangement joins TRBV24-1 to TRBJ1-5, with D hard to call. The germline V gene has CDR1 KGHDR and CDR2 SFDVKD. V was pared by 3 bases and J by 1 base, with 12 bases between. The CDR3 has 16 residues. This chain's CDR3 is CATSDSGIQSNQPQHF. CDR3 nucleotide sequence: TGTGCCACCAGTGATAGCGGGATACAGAGCAATCAGCCCCAGCATTTT.

This chain joins TRBV2 and TRBJ1-3; D unclear. CDR3 length equals 13 residues. V was cut by 10 bases and J by 0 bases, with 10 bases left in between. The germline V gene has CDR1 SNHLY and CDR2 FYNNEI. The CDR3 is CAIGVNSGNTIYF. In DNA form, the CDR3 reads TGTGCCATCGGGGTGAACTCTGGAAACACCATATATTTT.

The chain joins TRBV10-1 to TRBJ1-5, with 7 bases aligning to TRBD1. The CDR3 sequence is 15 residues long. V shed 3 bases and J 5 bases; nucleotides not matched to a gene: 7. CDR1 is WNHNN, CDR2 SYGVQD, per germline (reference sequence). DNA for the CDR3: TGCGCCAGCAGTGAAATCGGACAGGACCATCAGCCCCAGCATTTT. It specifies CASSEIGQDHQPQHF.

This sequence joins TRBV7-2 and TRBJ2-3, with D possibly matching TRBD2 (7 bases). The CDR3 has 15 amino acids. Germline lookup yields CDR1 SGHTA and CDR2 FQGNSA. Trimming took 5 bases from V and 6 from J, leaving 18 bases between them. The CDR3 DNA sequence: TGTGCCAGCAGCGCCTTGGGGGGGCTTTTCGATACGCAGTATTTT. The encoded protein is CASSALGGLFDTQYF.